This TCR beta chain was observed in a study of shared clonotypes between healthy human individuals. Each of the donors was a healthy adult who was HIV-negative and had not had a recent acute infection or vaccination. Study-level points and caveats: All-four-donor shared clonotypes had higher generation probabilities than non-shared clonotypes did.

The V and J ends lost 4 bases and 2 bases respectively, with 12 bases between them. Germline values: CDR1 LNHDA, CDR2 SQIVND (reference sequence). The CDR3 is 14 residues long. The method was immunoSEQ multiplex PCR; TCRdb's version includes in-frame clones alone and lacks a portion of them. The sample comprises around 690,000 clones, 80% to 95% of which are singletons, and 34% rests with the top ten. Note on this clone: Its antigen is unknown.

V and J are TRBV19 and TRBJ2-7; D remains unclear. The clonotype originates from a man aged 18 to 30 in good health. Some clones in this sample may be carry-over from other donors' samples. Sequences were obtained from memory CD8+ T cells from PBMCs. Indicated subset: CD45RO+ cells pooled with CCR7-negative TemRA cells. The CDR3 here is CASSKTLYPYEQYF. CDR3 sequence (DNA): TGTGCCAGTAGTAAGACCCTCTACCCCTACGAGCAGTACTTC.